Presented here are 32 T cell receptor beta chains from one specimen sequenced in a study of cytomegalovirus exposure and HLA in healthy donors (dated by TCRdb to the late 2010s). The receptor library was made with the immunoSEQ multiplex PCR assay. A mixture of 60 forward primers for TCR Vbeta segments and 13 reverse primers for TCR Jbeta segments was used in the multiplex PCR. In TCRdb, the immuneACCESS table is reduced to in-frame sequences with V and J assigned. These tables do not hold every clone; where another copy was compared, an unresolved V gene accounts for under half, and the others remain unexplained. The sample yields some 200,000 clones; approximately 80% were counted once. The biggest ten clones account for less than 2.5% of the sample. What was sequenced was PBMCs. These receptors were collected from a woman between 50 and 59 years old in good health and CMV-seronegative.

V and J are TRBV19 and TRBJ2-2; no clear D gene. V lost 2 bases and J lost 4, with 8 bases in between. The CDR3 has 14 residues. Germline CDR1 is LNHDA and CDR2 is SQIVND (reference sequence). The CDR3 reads CASSIIQPTGELFF. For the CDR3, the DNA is TGTGCCAGTAGTATAATACAGCCCACCGGGGAGCTGTTTTTT.

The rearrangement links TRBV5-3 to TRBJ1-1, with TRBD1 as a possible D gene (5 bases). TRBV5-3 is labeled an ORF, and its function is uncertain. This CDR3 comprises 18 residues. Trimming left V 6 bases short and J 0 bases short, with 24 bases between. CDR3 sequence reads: CARTSQGTSGRMNTEAFF. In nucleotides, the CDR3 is TGTGCCAGAACCTCCCAAGGGACTTCAGGACGAATGAACACTGAAGCTTTCTTT.

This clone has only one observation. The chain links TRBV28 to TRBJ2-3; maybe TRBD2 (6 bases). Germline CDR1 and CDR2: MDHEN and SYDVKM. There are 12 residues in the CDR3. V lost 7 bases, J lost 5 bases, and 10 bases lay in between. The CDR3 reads CASTPGVDTQYF. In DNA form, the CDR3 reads TGTGCCAGCACCCCGGGGGTAGATACGCAGTATTTT.

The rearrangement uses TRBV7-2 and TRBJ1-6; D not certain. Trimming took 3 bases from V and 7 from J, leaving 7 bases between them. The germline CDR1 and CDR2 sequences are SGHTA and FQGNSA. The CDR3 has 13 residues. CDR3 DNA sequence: TGTGCCAGCAGCTTCCGAAGCAATTCACCCCTCCACTTT. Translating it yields CASSFRSNSPLHF. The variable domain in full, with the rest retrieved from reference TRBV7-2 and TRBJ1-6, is GAGVSQSPSNKVTEKGKDVELRCDPISGHTALYWYRQSLGQGLEFLIYFQGNSAPDKSGLPSDRFSAERTGGSVSTLTIQRTQQEDSAVYLCASSFRSNSPLHFGNGTRLTVT.

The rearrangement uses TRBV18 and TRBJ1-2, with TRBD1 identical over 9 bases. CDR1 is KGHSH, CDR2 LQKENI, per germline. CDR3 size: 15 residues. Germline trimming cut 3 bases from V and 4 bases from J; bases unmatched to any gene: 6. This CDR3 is CASSPSRQGGYGYTF. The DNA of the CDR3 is TGTGCCAGCTCACCGTCTAGACAGGGGGGCTATGGCTACACCTTC.

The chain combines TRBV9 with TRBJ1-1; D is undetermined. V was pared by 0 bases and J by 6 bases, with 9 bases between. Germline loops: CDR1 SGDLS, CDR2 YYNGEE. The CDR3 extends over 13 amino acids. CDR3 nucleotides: TGTGCCAGCAGCGTAGGTCCTAACGCTGAAGCTTTCTTT. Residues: CASSVGPNAEAFF.

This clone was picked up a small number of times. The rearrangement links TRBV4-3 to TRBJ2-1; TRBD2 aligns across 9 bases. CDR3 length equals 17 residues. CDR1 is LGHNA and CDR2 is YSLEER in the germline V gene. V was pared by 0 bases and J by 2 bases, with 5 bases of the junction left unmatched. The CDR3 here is CASSQEGRGGTYNEQFF. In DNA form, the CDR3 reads TGCGCCAGCAGCCAAGAAGGGCGGGGGGGAACCTACAATGAGCAGTTCTTC.

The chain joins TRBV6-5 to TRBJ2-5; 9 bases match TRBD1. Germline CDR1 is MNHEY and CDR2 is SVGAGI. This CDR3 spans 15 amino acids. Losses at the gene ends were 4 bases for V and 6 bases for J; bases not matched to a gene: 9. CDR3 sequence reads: CASSFNRGLVKTQYF. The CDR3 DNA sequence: TGTGCCAGCAGTTTTAACAGGGGGCTTGTAAAGACCCAGTACTTC.

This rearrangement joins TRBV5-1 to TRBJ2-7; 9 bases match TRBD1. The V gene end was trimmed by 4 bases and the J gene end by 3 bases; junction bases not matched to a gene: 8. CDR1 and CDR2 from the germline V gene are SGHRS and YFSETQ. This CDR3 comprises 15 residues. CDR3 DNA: TGCGCCAGCAGCGTAACCCGGACAGGGGACTACGAGCAGTACTTC. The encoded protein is CASSVTRTGDYEQYF.

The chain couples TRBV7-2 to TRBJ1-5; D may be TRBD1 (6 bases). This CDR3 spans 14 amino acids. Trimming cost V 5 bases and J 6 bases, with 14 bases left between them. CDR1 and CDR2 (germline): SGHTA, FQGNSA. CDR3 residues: CASSRGTLGQPQHF. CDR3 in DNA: TGTGCCAGCAGCAGGGGGACCCTTGGTCAGCCCCAGCATTTT.

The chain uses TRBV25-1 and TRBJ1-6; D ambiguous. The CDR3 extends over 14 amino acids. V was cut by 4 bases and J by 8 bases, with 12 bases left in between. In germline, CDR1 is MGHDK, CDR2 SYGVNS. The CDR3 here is CASSVSPGYSPLHF. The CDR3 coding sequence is TGTGCCAGCAGTGTATCCCCGGGGTATTCACCCCTCCACTTT.

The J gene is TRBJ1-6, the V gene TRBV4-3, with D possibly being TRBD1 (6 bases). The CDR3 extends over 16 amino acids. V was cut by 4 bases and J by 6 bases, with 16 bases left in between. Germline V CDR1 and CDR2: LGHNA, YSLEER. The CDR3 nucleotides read TGCGCCAGCAGCCCCTCCCGGAGCAGGGGTAATTCACCCCTCCACTTT. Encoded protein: CASSPSRSRGNSPLHF.

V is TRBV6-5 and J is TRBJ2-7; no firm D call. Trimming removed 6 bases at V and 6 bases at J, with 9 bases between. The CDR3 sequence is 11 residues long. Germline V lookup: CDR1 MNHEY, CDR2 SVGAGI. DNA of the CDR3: TGTGCCAGCAGCCCCGGTGCCGAGCAGTACTTC. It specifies CASSPGAEQYF.

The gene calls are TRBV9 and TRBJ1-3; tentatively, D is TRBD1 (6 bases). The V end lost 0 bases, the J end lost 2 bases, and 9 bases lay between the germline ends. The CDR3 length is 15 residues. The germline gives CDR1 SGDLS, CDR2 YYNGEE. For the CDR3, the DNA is TGTGCCAGCAGCGTAGCAGGGGATGCTGGAAACACCATATATTTT. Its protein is CASSVAGDAGNTIYF. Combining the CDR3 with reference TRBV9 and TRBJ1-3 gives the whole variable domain DSGVTQTPKHLITATGQRVTLRCSPRSGDLSVYWYQQSLDQGLQFLIQYYNGEERAKGNILERFSAQQFPDLHSELNLSSLELGDSALYFCASSVAGDAGNTIYFGEGSWLTVV.

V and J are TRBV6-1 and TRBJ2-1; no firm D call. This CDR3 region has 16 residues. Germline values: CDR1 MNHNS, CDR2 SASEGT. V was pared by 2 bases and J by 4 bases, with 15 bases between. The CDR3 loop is CASSESWRLGYNEQFF. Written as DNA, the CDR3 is TGTGCCAGCAGTGAATCCTGGAGACTTGGGTACAATGAGCAGTTCTTC.

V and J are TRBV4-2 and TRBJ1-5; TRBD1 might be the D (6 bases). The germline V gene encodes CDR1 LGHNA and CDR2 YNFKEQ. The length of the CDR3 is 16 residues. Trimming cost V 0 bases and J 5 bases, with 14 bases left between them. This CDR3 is CASSQDFGRGDQPQHF. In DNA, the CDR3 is TGTGCCAGCAGCCAAGATTTCGGCAGGGGTGATCAGCCCCAGCATTTT.

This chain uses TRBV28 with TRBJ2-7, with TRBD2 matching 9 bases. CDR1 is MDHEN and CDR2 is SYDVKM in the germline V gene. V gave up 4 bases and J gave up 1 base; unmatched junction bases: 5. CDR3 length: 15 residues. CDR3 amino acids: CASSSLAGGSYEQYF. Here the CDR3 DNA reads TGTGCCAGCAGTTCTTTGGCGGGAGGGTCCTACGAGCAGTACTTC. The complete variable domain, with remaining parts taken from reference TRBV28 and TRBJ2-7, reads DVKVTQSSRYLVKRTGEKVFLECVQDMDHENMFWYRQDPGLGLRLIYFSYDVKMKEKGDIPEGYSVSREKKERFSLILESASTNQTSMYLCASSSLAGGSYEQYFGPGTRLTVT.

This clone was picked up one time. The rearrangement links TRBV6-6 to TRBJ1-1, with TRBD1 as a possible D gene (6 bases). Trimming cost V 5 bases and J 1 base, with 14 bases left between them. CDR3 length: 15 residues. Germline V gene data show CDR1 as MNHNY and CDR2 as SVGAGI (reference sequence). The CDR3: CASSGGAGWNTEAFF. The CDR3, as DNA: TGTGCCAGCAGTGGGGGGGCAGGTTGGAACACTGAAGCTTTCTTT.

CDR3 residues: CASEGQGNEQFF. The CDR3 nucleotides read TGTGCCAGTGAGGGACAGGGCAATGAGCAGTTCTTC. V and J are TRBV2 and TRBJ2-1; 9 nucleotides line up with TRBD1. Germline CDR1 SNHLY, CDR2 FYNNEI. The length of the CDR3 is 12 residues. Trimming cost V 9 bases and J 6 bases; bases outside gene matches: 3.

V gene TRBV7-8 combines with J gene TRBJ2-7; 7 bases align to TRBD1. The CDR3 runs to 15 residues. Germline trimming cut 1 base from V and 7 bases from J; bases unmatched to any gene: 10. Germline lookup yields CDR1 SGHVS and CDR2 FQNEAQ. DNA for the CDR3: TGTGCCAGCAGCTTAGTGTCCCCGACAGGGCAAGAGCAGTACTTC. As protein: CASSLVSPTGQEQYF.

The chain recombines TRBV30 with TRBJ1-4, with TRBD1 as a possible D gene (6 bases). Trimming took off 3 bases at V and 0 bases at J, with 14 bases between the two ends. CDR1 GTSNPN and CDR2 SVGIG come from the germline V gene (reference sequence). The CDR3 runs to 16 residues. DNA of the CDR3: TGTGCCTGGAGGACAGGCGCCTCGTCAACTAATGAAAAACTGTTTTTT. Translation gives CAWRTGASSTNEKLFF.

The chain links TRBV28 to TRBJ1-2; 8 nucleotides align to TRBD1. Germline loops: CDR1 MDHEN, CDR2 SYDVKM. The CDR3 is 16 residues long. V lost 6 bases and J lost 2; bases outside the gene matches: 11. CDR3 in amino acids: CASRPTDRGKNYGYTF. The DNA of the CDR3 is TGTGCCAGCAGACCGACTGACAGGGGCAAAAACTATGGCTACACCTTC.

The chain's CDR3 is CASSSGRERGYEQYF. The DNA of the CDR3 is TGTGCCAGCAGCTCTGGCCGGGAGCGGGGCTACGAGCAGTACTTC. The rearrangement uses TRBV7-9 and TRBJ2-7; 7 nucleotides match TRBD2. Germline values: CDR1 SEHNR, CDR2 FQNEAQ (reference sequence). The J segment lost 3 bases and the V segment lost 4 bases, leaving 9 bases of the junction unmatched. The CDR3 runs 15 residues. Looking up the rest from reference TRBV7-9 and TRBJ2-7 gives the full variable domain: DTGVSQNPRHKITKRGQNVTFRCDPISEHNRLYWYRQTLGQGPEFLTYFQNEAQLEKSRLLSDRFSAERPKGSFSTLEIQRTEQGDSAMYLCASSSGRERGYEQYFGPGTRLTVT.

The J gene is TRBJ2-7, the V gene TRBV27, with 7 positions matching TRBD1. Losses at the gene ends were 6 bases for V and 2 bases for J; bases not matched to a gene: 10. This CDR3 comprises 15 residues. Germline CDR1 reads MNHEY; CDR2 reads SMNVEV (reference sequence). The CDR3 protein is CASRYRGTYTYEQYF. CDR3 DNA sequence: TGTGCCAGCAGATACAGGGGCACTTACACCTACGAGCAGTACTTC.

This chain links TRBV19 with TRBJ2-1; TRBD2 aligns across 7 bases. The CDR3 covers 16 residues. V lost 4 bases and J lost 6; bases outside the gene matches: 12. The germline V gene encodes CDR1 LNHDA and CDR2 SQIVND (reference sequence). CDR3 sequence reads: CASSTLRDYGGNEQFF. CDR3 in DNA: TGTGCCAGTAGTACCCTACGGGACTATGGTGGCAATGAGCAGTTCTTC.

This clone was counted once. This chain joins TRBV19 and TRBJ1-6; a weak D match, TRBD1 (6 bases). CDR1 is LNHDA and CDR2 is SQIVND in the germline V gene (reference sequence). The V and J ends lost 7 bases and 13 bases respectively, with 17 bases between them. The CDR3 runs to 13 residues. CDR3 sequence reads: CASNNPGQSPLHF. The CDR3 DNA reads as TGTGCCAGTAACAATCCGGGACAATCGCCCCTCCACTTT.

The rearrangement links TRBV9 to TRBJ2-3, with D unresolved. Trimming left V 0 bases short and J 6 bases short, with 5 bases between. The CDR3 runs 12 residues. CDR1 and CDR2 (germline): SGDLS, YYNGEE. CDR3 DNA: TGTGCCAGCAGCGTAGGTCCGGATACGCAGTATTTT. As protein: CASSVGPDTQYF.

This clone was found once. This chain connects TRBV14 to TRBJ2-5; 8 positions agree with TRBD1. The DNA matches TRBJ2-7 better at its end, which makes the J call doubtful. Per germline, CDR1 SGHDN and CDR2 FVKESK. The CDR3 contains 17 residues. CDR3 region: CASSQDVRDRRSYEQYF. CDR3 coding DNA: TGTGCCAGCAGCCAAGATGTGCGGGACAGGAGATCCTACGAGCAGTACTTC.

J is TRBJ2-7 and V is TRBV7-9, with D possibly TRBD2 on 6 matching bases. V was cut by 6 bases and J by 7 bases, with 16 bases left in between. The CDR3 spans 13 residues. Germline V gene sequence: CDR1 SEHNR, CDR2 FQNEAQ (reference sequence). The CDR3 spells CASSFAGSPEQYF. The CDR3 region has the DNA TGTGCCAGCAGTTTCGCGGGGAGTCCTGAGCAGTACTTC.

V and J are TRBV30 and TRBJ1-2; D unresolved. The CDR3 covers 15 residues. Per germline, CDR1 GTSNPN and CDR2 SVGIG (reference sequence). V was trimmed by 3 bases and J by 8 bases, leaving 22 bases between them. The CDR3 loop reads CAWRAQSLPSGGYTF. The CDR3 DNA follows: TGTGCCTGGAGGGCTCAGTCCCTACCTTCGGGAGGCTACACCTTC.

The CDR3 region has the DNA TGTGCCAGCAGTCGACCAGGGGATGGGGATGAAAAACTGTTTTTT. Translating it yields CASSRPGDGDEKLFF. This rearrangement joins TRBV28 to TRBJ1-4; a possible D gene is TRBD1 (6 bases). From germline, CDR1 is MDHEN and CDR2 SYDVKM. CDR3 size: 15 residues. Trimming removed 5 bases from V and 6 bases from J, with 16 bases in between.

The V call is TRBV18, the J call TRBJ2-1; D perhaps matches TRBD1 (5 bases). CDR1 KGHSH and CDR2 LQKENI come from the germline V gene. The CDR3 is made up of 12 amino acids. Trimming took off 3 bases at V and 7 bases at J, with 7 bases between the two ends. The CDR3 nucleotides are TGTGCCAGCTCACCTCAGGGAAATGAGCAGTTCTTC. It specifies CASSPQGNEQFF.